This T cell receptor beta chain was recovered during a study of T cells after yellow fever vaccination. Study-wide findings and caveats: At around 96% for CD4 and approximately 88% for CD8, most primary-vaccination clones showed up again after the booster. It was a weaker secondary response, yet one that peaked faster, at day 5 versus 15.

This clonotype was recorded a few times. MiXCR, run by TCRdb on the 5' RACE reads, gives a single entry per CDR3 protein. The sample holds some 96,000 distinct CDR3 sequences, about 8.8% seen once. This specimen consisted of CD8+ T cells not binding an NS4B(214-222) dextramer, sorted from PBMCs, obtained around 14 days after the first yellow fever vaccination. The receptor comes from a man aged 18 to 29 who received the YFV17D yellow fever vaccine.

CDR3 coding DNA: TGCGCCAGCAGCCAAGGCGGGGGGGTTTACAATGAGCAGTTCTTC. It codes for CASSQGGGVYNEQFF. This rearrangement joins TRBV4-1 to TRBJ2-1; 9 positions agree with TRBD2. CDR1 is MGHRA and CDR2 is YSYEKL in the germline V gene. Losses at the gene ends were 1 base for V and 4 bases for J; bases not matched to a gene: 2. This CDR3 is built from 15 residues.